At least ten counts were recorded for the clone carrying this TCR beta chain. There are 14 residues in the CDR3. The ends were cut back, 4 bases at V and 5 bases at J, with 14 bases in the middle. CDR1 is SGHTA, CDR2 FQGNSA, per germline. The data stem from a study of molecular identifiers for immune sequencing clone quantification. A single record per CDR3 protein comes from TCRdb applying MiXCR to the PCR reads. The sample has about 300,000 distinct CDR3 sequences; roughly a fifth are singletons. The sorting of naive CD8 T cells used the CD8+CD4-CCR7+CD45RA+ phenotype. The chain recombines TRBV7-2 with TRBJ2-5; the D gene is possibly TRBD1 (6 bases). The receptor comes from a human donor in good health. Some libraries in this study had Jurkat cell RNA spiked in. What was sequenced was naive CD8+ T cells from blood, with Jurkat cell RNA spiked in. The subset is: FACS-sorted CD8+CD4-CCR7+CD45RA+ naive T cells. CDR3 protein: CASSSWTERETQYF. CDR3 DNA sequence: TGTGCCAGCAGCTCTTGGACAGAAAGGGAGACCCAGTACTTC.